This T cell receptor (beta chain) was observed in a study of beta chain features in type 1 diabetes. General study findings and limits: In every one of the four CD4+ subsets, TCRB CDR3s were moderately but significantly shorter in Type 1 diabetes patients.

As regards this clone: Its cognate antigen is unknown. The junction differs from germline at one of its ends, possibly a read error.

Every bit of the isolated RNA underwent reverse transcription, so sequencing read expressed TCRB transcripts. TCRdb's copy holds only in-frame clones and misses some; the assay was immunoSEQ multiplex PCR. The table shows about 250,000 clones, with about a tenth occurring only once. CDR1 is ENHRY and CDR2 is SYGVKD in the germline V gene. CDR3 size: 11 residues. The rearrangement uses TRBV10-3 and TRBJ1-1; 7 nucleotides align to TRBD1. The receptor was derived from a man aged 25-45 years with type 1 diabetes. The specimen was naive CD4+ T cells from blood. The CDR3 DNA follows: TGTGCCATCAGTGGACAGGGAAGCTCCCTCTTT. It is translated as CAISGQGSSLF.